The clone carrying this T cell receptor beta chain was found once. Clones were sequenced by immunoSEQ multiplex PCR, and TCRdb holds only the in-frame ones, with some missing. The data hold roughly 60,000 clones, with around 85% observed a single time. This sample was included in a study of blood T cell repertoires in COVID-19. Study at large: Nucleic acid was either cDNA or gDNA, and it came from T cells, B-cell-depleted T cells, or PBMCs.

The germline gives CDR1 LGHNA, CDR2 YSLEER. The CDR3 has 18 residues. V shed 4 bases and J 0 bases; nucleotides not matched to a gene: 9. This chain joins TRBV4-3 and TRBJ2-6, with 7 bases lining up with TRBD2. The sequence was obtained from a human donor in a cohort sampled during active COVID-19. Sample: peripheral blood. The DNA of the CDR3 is TGCGCCAGCAGCCCCCGGGGAGGGCGTCTCTCTGGGGCCAACGTCCTGACTTTC. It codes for CASSPRGGRLSGANVLTF.